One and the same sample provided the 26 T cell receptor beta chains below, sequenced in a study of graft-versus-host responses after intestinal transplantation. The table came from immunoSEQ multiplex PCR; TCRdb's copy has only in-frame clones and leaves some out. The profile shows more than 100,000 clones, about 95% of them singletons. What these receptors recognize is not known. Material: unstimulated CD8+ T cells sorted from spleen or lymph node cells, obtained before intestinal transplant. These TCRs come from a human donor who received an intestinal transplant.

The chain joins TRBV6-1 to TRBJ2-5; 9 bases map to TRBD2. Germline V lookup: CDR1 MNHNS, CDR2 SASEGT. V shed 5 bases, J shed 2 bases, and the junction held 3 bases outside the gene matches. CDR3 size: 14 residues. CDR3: CASSTSGSQETQYF. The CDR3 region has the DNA TGTGCCAGCAGTACTAGCGGGTCTCAAGAGACCCAGTACTTC.

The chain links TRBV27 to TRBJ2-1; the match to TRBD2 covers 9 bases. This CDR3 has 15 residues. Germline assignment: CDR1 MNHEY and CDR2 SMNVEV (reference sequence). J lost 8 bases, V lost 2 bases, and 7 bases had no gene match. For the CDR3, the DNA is TGTGCCAGCAGTTTACTAGCGGGAAGGGTTTATGAGCAGTTCTTC. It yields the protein CASSLLAGRVYEQFF.

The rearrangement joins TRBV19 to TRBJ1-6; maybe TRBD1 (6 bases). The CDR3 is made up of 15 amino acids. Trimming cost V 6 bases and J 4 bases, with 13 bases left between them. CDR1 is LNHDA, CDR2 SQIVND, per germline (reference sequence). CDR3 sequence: CASSLWTVYNSPLHF. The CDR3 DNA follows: TGTGCCAGTAGCCTTTGGACAGTATATAATTCACCCCTCCACTTT.

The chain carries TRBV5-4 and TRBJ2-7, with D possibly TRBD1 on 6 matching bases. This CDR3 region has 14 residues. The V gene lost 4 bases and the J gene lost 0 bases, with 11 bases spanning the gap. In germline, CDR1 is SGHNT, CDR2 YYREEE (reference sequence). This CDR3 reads CASSPGQFSYEQYF. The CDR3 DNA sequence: TGTGCCAGCAGCCCAGGACAGTTCTCCTACGAGCAGTACTTC.

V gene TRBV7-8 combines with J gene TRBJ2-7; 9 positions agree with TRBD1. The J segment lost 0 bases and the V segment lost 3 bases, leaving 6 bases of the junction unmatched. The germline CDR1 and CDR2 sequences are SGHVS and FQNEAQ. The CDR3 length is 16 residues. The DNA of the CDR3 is TGTGCCAGCAGCTTCCCCAGACAGGGGGTCTCCTACGAGCAGTACTTC. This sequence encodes CASSFPRQGVSYEQYF.

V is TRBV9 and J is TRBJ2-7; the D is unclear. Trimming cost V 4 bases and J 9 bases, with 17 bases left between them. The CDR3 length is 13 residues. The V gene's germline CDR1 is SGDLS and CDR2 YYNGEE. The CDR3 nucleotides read TGTGCCAGCAGCCCCCCAAATCGGGCCGGGCAGTACTTC. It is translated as CASSPPNRAGQYF.

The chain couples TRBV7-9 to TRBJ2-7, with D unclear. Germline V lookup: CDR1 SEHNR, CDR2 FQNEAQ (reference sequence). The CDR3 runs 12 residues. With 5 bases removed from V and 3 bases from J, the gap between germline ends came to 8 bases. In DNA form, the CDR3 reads TGTGCCAGCAGCCCTAACATCTACGAGCAGTACTTC. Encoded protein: CASSPNIYEQYF.

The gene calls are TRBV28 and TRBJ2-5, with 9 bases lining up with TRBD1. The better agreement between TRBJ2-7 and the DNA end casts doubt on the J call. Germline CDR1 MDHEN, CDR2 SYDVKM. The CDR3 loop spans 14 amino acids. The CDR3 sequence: CASSLGTGIHEQYF. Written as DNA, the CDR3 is TGTGCCAGCAGTTTGGGGACAGGGATCCACGAGCAGTACTTC.

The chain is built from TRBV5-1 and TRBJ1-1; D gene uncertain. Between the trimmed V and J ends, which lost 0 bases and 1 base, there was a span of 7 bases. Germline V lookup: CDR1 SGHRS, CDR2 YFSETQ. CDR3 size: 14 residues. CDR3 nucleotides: TGCGCCAGCAGCTTGGGGCAGTCGAACACTGAAGCTTTCTTT. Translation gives CASSLGQSNTEAFF.

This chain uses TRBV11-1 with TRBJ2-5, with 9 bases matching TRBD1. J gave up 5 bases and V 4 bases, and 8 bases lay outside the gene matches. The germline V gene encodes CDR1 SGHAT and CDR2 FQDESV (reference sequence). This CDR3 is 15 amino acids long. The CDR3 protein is CASSYGTGSGETQYF. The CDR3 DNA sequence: TGTGCCAGCAGCTACGGGACAGGGTCGGGGGAGACCCAGTACTTC.

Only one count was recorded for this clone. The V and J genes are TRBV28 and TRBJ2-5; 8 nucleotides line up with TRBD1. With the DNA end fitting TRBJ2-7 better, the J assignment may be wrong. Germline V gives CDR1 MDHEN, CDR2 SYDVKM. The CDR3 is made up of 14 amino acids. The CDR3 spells CATQWGRGRYEQYF. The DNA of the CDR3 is TGTGCCACCCAGTGGGGCAGGGGGCGGTACGAGCAGTACTTC.

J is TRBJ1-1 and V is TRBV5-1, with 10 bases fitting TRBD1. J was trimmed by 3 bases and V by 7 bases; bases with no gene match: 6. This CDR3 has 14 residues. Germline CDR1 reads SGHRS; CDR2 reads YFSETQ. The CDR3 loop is CASRTGTGDTEAFF. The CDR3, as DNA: TGCGCCAGCCGGACCGGGACAGGGGACACTGAAGCTTTCTTT. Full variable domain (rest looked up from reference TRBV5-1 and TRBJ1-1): KAGVTQTPRYLIKTRGQQVTLSCSPISGHRSVSWYQQTPGQGLQFLFEYFSETQRNKGNFPGRFSGRQFSNSRSEMNVSTLELGDSALYLCASRTGTGDTEAFFGQGTRLTVV.

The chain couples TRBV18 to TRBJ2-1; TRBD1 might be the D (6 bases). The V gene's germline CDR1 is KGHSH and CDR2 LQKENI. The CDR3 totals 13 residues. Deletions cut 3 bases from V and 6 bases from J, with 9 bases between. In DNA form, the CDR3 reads TGTGCCAGCTCACCGGACAGCATCAATGAGCAGTTCTTC. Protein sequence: CASSPDSINEQFF.

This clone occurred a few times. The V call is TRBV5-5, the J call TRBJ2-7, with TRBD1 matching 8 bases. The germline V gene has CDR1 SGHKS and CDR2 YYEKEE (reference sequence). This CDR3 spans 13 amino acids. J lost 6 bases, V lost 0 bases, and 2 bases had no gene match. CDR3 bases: TGTGCCAGCAGCTTGGGGACAGGGAGCGAGCAGTACTTC. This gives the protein CASSLGTGSEQYF.

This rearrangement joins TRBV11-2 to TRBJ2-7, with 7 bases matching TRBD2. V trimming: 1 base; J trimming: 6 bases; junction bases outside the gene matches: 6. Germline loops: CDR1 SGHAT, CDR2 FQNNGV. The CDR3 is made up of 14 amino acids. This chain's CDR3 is CASSLGGSGREQYF. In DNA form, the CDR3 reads TGTGCCAGCAGCTTAGGCGGGAGTGGGCGCGAGCAGTACTTC. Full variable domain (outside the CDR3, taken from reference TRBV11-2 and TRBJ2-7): EAGVAQSPRYKIIEKRQSVAFWCNPISGHATLYWYQQILGQGPKLLIQFQNNGVVDDSQLPKDRFSAERLKGVDSTLKIQPAKLEDSAVYLCASSLGGSGREQYFGPGTRLTVT.

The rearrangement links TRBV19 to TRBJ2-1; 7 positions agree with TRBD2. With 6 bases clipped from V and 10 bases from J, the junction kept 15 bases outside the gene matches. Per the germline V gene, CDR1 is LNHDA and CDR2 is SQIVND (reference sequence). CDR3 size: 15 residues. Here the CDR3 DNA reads TGTGCCAGTAGCCTCGAATATTGGGTAGCGGGCGAGCAGTTCTTC. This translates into CASSLEYWVAGEQFF.

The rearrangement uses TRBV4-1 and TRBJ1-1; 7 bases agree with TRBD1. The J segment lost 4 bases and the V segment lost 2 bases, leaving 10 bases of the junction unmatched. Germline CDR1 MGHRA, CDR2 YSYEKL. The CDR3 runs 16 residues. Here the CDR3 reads CASSQPTGALGTEAFF. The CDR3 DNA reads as TGCGCCAGCAGCCAACCCACAGGGGCCCTGGGCACTGAAGCTTTCTTT.

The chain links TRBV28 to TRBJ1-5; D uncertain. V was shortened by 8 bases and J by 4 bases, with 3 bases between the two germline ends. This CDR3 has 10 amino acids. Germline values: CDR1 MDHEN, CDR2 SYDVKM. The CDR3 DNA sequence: TGTGCCAGCGGAAATCAGCCCCAGCATTTT. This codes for CASGNQPQHF.

The CDR3 DNA reads TGTGCCAGTAGTATAGCGGACCAAGAGACCCAGTACTTC. This gives the protein CASSIADQETQYF. The V gene is TRBV19, the J gene TRBJ2-5; D remains unclear. Trimming cost V 1 base and J 0 bases, with 3 bases left between them. The CDR3 runs 13 residues. Germline V gene lookup returns CDR1 LNHDA and CDR2 SQIVND (reference sequence).

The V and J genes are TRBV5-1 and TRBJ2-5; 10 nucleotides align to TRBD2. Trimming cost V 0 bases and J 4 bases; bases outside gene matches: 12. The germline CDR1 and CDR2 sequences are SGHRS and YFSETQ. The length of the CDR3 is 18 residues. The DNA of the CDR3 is TGCGCCAGCAGCTTGGAGGCTAGCGGGAGTCTACGGGGAGAGACCCAGTACTTC. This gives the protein CASSLEASGSLRGETQYF. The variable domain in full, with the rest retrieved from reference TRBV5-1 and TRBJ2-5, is KAGVTQTPRYLIKTRGQQVTLSCSPISGHRSVSWYQQTPGQGLQFLFEYFSETQRNKGNFPGRFSGRQFSNSRSEMNVSTLELGDSALYLCASSLEASGSLRGETQYFGPGTRLLVL.

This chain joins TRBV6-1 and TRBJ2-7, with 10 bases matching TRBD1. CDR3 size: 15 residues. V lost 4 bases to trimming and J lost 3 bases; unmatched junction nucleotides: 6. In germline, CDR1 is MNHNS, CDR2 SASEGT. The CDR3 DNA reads TGTGCCAGCAGTGTTTACGGGACAGGGGTCTACGAGCAGTACTTC. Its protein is CASSVYGTGVYEQYF.

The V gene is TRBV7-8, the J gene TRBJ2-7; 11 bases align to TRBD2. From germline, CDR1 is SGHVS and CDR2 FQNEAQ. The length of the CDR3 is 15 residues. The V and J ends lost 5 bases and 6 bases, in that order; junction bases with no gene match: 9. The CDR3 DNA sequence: TGTGCCAGCAGCCAGGAAGCCGGACTAGCGGGCGAGCAGTACTTC. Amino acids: CASSQEAGLAGEQYF.

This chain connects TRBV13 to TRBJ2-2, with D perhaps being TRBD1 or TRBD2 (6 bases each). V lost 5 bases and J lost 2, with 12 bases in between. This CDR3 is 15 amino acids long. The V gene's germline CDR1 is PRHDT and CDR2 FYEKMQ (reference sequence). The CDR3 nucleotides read TGTGCCAGCAGCGTTGGGGGGCTAAACACCGGGGAGCTGTTTTTT. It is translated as CASSVGGLNTGELFF.

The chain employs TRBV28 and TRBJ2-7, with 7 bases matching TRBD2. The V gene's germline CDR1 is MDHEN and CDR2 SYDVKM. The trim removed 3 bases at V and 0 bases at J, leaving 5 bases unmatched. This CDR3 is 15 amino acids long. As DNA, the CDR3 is TGTGCCAGCAGTTTTGATGGCGGGAGCTCCTACGAGCAGTACTTC. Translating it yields CASSFDGGSSYEQYF.

The CDR3 region has the DNA TGTGCCACCAGCAGAGGACTATATAGCAATCAGCCCCAGCATTTT. Amino acids: CATSRGLYSNQPQHF. The chain combines TRBV15 with TRBJ1-5; unclear D gene. The germline gives CDR1 LNHNV, CDR2 YYDKDF (reference sequence). V was clipped by 1 base and J by 0 bases, with 7 bases between them. The CDR3 covers 15 residues.

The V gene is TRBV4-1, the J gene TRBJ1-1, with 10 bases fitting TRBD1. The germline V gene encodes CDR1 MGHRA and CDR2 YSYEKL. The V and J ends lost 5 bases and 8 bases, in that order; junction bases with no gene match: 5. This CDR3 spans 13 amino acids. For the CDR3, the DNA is TGCGCCAGCAGCACGGGACAGGGGTACGAAGCTTTCTTT. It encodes CASSTGQGYEAFF.